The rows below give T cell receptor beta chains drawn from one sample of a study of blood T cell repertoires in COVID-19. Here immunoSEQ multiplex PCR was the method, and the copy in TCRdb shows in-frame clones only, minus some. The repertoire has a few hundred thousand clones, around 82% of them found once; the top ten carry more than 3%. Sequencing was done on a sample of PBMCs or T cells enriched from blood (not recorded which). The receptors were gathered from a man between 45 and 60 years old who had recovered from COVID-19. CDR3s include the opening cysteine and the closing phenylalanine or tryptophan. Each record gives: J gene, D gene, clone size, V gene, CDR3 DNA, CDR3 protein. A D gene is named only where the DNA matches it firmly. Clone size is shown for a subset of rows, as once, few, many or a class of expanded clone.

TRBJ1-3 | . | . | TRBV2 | TGTGCCAGCAGGCAGGGCTCTGGAAACACCATATATTTT | CASRQGSGNTIYF
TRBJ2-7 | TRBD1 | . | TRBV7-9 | TGTGCCAGCAGCTCGGGGGTTGGGACAGGGCTGTACTTC | CASSSGVGTGLYF
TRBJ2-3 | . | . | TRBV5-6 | TGTGCCAGCAGTTCGGACAGCTCGAGCCGCACAGATACGCAGTATTTT | CASSSDSSSRTDTQYF
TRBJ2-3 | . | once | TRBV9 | TGTGCCAGCAGCCCCCAGGGAGGCAGCAGCACAGATACGCAGTATTTT | CASSPQGGSSTDTQYF
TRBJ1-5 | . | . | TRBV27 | TGTGCCAGCAGAGGCCAGGGGTCTCAGCCCCAGCATTTT | CASRGQGSQPQHF
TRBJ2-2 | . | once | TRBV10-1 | TGCGCCAGTTCCCTACTGGGGGCGACCGGGGAGCTGTTTTTT | CASSLLGATGELFF
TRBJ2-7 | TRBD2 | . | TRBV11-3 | TGTGCCAGCAGCGGGGGACTAGCGGGAAATTTAGGGTACGAGCAGTACTTC | CASSGGLAGNLGYEQYF
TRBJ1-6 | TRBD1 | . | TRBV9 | TGTGCCAGCTCAGCCACCCTAACAGGGGCCCACTATAATTCACCCCTCCACTTT | CASSATLTGAHYNSPLHF
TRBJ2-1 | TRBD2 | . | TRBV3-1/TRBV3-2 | TGTGCCAGCACCATAGCGGGAGGTTACAATGAGCAGTTCTTC | CASTIAGGYNEQFF
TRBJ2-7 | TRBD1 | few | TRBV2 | TGTGCCAGCAATAACAGGGGGAGCGATGGGGCCTACGAGCAGTACTTC | CASNNRGSDGAYEQYF
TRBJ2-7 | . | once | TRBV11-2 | TGTGCCAGCAGCTTAGTCGGTGGGCCACCCTACTCCTACGAGCAGTACTTC | CASSLVGGPPYSYEQYF
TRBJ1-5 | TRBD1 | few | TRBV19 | TGTGCCAGTAGTCCCCGGCAGGGGGAAGTGACCCAGCATTTT | CASSPRQGEVTQHF
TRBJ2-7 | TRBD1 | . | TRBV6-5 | TGTGCCAGCAGTTATCGGACAGGGGGCGCATACGAGCAGTACTTC | CASSYRTGGAYEQYF
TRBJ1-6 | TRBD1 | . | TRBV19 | TGTGCCAGTAGTATATTGGGGACAGGGGGATCACCCCTCCACTTT | CASSILGTGGSPLHF
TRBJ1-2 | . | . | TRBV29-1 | TGCAGCGTTGAAGGGCCCTCTAACTATGGCTACACCTTC | CSVEGPSNYGYTF
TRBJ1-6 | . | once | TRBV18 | TGTGCCAGCTCAACCACAGAACTTAATTCACCCCTCCACTTT | CASSTTELNSPLHF
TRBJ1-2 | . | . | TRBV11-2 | TGTGCCAGCAGCTTACAAGGGGATGGCTACACCTTC | CASSLQGDGYTF
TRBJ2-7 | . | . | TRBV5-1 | TGCGCCAGCAGCAGGGGGGGGGCCGAGCAGTACTTC | CASSRGGAEQYF
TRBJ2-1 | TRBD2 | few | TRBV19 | TGTGCCAGTACCAGACTAGCGGGAGGAAGTAATGAGCAGTTCTTC | CASTRLAGGSNEQFF
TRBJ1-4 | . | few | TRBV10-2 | TGCGCCAGCAGTGCCAGGGGAGCTAATGAAAAACTGTTTTTT | CASSARGANEKLFF
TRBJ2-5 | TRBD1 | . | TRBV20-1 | TGCAGTGCCGCCAGGGGGGAGACCCAGTACTTC | CSAARGETQYF
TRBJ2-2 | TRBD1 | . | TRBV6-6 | TGTGCCAGCAGATCCGGGACAGGGTACACCGGGGAGCTGTTTTTT | CASRSGTGYTGELFF
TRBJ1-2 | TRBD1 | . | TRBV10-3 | TGTGCCATCAGGGACAGGGGGGTCTATGGCTACACCTTC | CAIRDRGVYGYTF
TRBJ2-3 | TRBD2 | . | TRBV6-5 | TGTGCCAGCACTCTAGCGGGAGGGACGACAGATACGCAGTATTTT | CASTLAGGTTDTQYF
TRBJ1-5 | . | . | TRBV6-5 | TGTGCCAGCGGCGAGTCCGGGGGTCCTAATCAGCCCCAGCATTTT | CASGESGGPNQPQHF
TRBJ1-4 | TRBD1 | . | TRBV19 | TGTGCCAGCACAGGGGAACGAAAACTGTTTTTT | CASTGERKLFF
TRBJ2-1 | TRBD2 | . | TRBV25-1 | TGTGCCAGCAGTGGCACTAGCGGGAGCGTTCCGTACAATGAGCAGTTCTTC | CASSGTSGSVPYNEQFF
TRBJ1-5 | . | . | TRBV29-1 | TGCAGCGTTGAAGTAGGAGTAAGGCAGCCCCAGCATTTT | CSVEVGVRQPQHF